This is a list of T cell receptor beta chains from one sample in a study of T cell responses to AZD1222 COVID-19 vaccine. Sequenced by immunoSEQ multiplex PCR; TCRdb stores in-frame clones only, minus some. This table holds around 97,000 clones, approximately 88% found once. The sample was peripheral blood, taken on day 0 of AZD1222 vaccination. These receptors came from an adult in good health. The CDR3 runs from the conserved cysteine through the conserved F or W. D genes are given only for firm matches. Size is omitted from some rows. Given values are once, few, many or a class for expanded clones.

CDR3aa: CASSLTENTEAFF
CDR3nt: TGTGCTAGCAGCTTAACAGAGAACACTGAAGCTTTCTTT
abundance: .
d_gene: .
j_gene: TRBJ1-1
v_gene: TRBV7-7

CDR3aa: CASSLTQGATNEKLFF
CDR3nt: TGCGCCAGCAGCTTGACCCAAGGCGCAACTAATGAAAAACTGTTTTTT
abundance: .
d_gene: .
j_gene: TRBJ1-4
v_gene: TRBV5-1

CDR3aa: CSGVPGRGAFF
CDR3nt: TGCAGTGGGGTGCCGGGACGAGGAGCTTTCTTT
abundance: .
d_gene: .
j_gene: TRBJ1-1
v_gene: TRBV20-1

CDR3aa: CASSPGIGADTQYF
CDR3nt: TGTGCCAGCAGCCCCGGGATAGGAGCAGATACGCAGTATTTT
abundance: .
d_gene: .
j_gene: TRBJ2-3
v_gene: TRBV7-2

CDR3aa: CASSEVWGSAGYTF
CDR3nt: TGTGCCAGCAGTGAAGTTTGGGGATCGGCTGGCTACACCTTC
abundance: .
d_gene: .
j_gene: TRBJ1-2
v_gene: TRBV6-1

CDR3aa: CASSEVLGSNEKLFF
CDR3nt: TGTGCCAGCAGTGAGGTTCTAGGGAGCAATGAAAAACTGTTTTTT
abundance: .
d_gene: .
j_gene: TRBJ1-4
v_gene: TRBV2

CDR3aa: CASSPPGQGSTGELFF
CDR3nt: TGTGCCAGCTCACCACCGGGACAGGGGTCCACCGGGGAGCTGTTTTTT
abundance: .
d_gene: TRBD1
j_gene: TRBJ2-2
v_gene: TRBV18

CDR3aa: CASIEGSVGEKLFF
CDR3nt: TGTGCCAGCATAGAAGGGAGCGTAGGTGAAAAACTGTTTTTT
abundance: .
d_gene: .
j_gene: TRBJ1-4
v_gene: TRBV2

CDR3aa: CASSSNLDQPQHF
CDR3nt: TGTGCCAGCAGCTCAAACCTGGATCAGCCCCAGCATTTT
abundance: .
d_gene: .
j_gene: TRBJ1-5
v_gene: TRBV11-2

CDR3aa: CATSDPIVGVETQYF
CDR3nt: TGTGCCACCAGTGATCCCATCGTCGGGGTGGAGACCCAGTACTTC
abundance: .
d_gene: .
j_gene: TRBJ2-5
v_gene: TRBV24-1

CDR3aa: CSVDYSSNTEAFF
CDR3nt: TGCAGCGTTGATTACAGCTCGAACACTGAAGCTTTCTTT
abundance: .
d_gene: .
j_gene: TRBJ1-1
v_gene: TRBV29-1

CDR3aa: CAISLWGQGVRQPQHF
CDR3nt: TGTGCCATCAGCTTGTGGGGACAGGGGGTCAGACAGCCCCAGCATTTT
abundance: .
d_gene: TRBD1
j_gene: TRBJ1-5
v_gene: TRBV5-6

CDR3aa: CASSIASESGRQFF
CDR3nt: TGTGCCAGCTCCATAGCTAGCGAGTCTGGGAGGCAGTTCTTC
abundance: .
d_gene: .
j_gene: TRBJ2-1
v_gene: TRBV18

CDR3aa: CAITKGVDRGTGELFF
CDR3nt: TGTGCCATCACAAAAGGGGTAGACAGGGGGACCGGGGAGCTGTTTTTT
abundance: .
d_gene: TRBD1
j_gene: TRBJ2-2
v_gene: TRBV10-3

CDR3aa: CASSPNQETQYF
CDR3nt: TGTGCCAGCAGCCCCAACCAAGAGACCCAGTACTTC
abundance: few
d_gene: .
j_gene: TRBJ2-5
v_gene: TRBV3-1/TRBV3-2

CDR3aa: CASSLSTTNEKLFF
CDR3nt: TGTGCCAGCAGCTTAAGTACAACTAATGAAAAACTGTTTTTT
abundance: .
d_gene: .
j_gene: TRBJ1-4
v_gene: TRBV7-9

CDR3aa: CASRPSGAETQYF
CDR3nt: TGTGCCAGCAGACCTAGCGGGGCGGAGACCCAGTACTTC
abundance: .
d_gene: TRBD2
j_gene: TRBJ2-5
v_gene: TRBV27

CDR3aa: CASSPTRVQETQYF
CDR3nt: TGCGCCAGCAGCCCCACTCGGGTCCAAGAGACCCAGTACTTC
abundance: once
d_gene: .
j_gene: TRBJ2-5
v_gene: TRBV5-1

CDR3aa: CASSQGDRGGQPQHF
CDR3nt: TGCGCCAGCAGCCAAGGGGACAGGGGAGGTCAGCCCCAGCATTTT
abundance: .
d_gene: TRBD1
j_gene: TRBJ1-5
v_gene: TRBV4-3

CDR3aa: CASSGTYEQYF
CDR3nt: TGTGCCAGCAGCGGAACCTACGAGCAGTACTTC
abundance: once
d_gene: .
j_gene: TRBJ2-7
v_gene: TRBV28

CDR3aa: CASTAGGFGGYTF
CDR3nt: TGTGCCAGCACGGCAGGCGGGTTTGGGGGCTACACCTTC
abundance: .
d_gene: .
j_gene: TRBJ1-2
v_gene: TRBV28

CDR3aa: CATKDSNYGYTF
CDR3nt: TGTGCCACCAAAGACAGTAACTATGGCTACACCTTC
abundance: once
d_gene: .
j_gene: TRBJ1-2
v_gene: TRBV28

CDR3aa: CASSLTETQYF
CDR3nt: TGTGCCAGCAGTTTAACGGAGACCCAGTACTTC
abundance: .
d_gene: .
j_gene: TRBJ2-5
v_gene: TRBV12-3/TRBV12-4

CDR3aa: CASSLDRFTDTQYF
CDR3nt: TGTGCCAGCAGCTTAGACAGATTCACAGATACGCAGTATTTT
abundance: .
d_gene: .
j_gene: TRBJ2-3
v_gene: TRBV11-3

CDR3aa: CASSLVQGDTEAFF
CDR3nt: TGTGCCAGCTCACTAGTCCAGGGGGACACTGAAGCTTTCTTT
abundance: .
d_gene: TRBD1
j_gene: TRBJ1-1
v_gene: TRBV18

CDR3aa: CATSLSNQPQHF
CDR3nt: TGTGCCACAAGCCTTAGCAATCAGCCCCAGCATTTT
abundance: .
d_gene: .
j_gene: TRBJ1-5
v_gene: TRBV19

CDR3aa: CASSLTGDYGYTF
CDR3nt: TGCGCCAGCAGCTTAACGGGGGACTATGGCTACACCTTC
abundance: .
d_gene: .
j_gene: TRBJ1-2
v_gene: TRBV5-1

CDR3aa: CATGNQYEQYF
CDR3nt: TGTGCCACGGGTAATCAATACGAGCAGTACTTC
abundance: .
d_gene: .
j_gene: TRBJ2-7
v_gene: TRBV15

CDR3aa: CASSVEGSGLQETQYF
CDR3nt: TGTGCCAGCAGCGTAGAGGGGAGCGGTCTCCAAGAGACCCAGTACTTC
abundance: .
d_gene: .
j_gene: TRBJ2-5
v_gene: TRBV9

CDR3aa: CATSLSGSSDTQYF
CDR3nt: TGTGCCACCAGTCTTAGCGGGAGCTCAGATACGCAGTATTTT
abundance: .
d_gene: TRBD2
j_gene: TRBJ2-3
v_gene: TRBV24-1

CDR3aa: CASQGVFGEKLFF
CDR3nt: TGTGCCAGCCAAGGGGTGTTCGGTGAAAAACTGTTTTTT
abundance: .
d_gene: .
j_gene: TRBJ1-4
v_gene: TRBV27

CDR3aa: CASSLSQGGIDGYTF
CDR3nt: TGTGCCAGCAGTTTATCTCAGGGCGGGATTGATGGCTACACCTTC
abundance: .
d_gene: .
j_gene: TRBJ1-2
v_gene: TRBV27

CDR3aa: CATSRGDNSGNTIYF
CDR3nt: TGTGCCACCAGCAGGGGAGACAACTCTGGAAACACCATATATTTT
abundance: .
d_gene: .
j_gene: TRBJ1-3
v_gene: TRBV15

CDR3aa: CASSLAGGPNEQFF
CDR3nt: TGTGCCAGCAGCTTAGCAGGGGGTCCCAATGAGCAGTTCTTC
abundance: .
d_gene: .
j_gene: TRBJ2-1
v_gene: TRBV7-8

CDR3aa: CATGERWGDQETQYF
CDR3nt: TGTGCCACCGGGGAGAGGTGGGGGGACCAAGAGACCCAGTACTTC
abundance: once
d_gene: .
j_gene: TRBJ2-5
v_gene: TRBV24-1

CDR3aa: CASSYYGTNSKTEQYF
CDR3nt: TGTGCCAGCAGTTACTACGGGACGAACAGTAAAACCGAGCAGTACTTC
abundance: .
d_gene: .
j_gene: TRBJ2-7
v_gene: TRBV6-5

CDR3aa: CASSLTEPYYGYTF
CDR3nt: TGTGCCAGCAGCTTGACAGAACCTTACTATGGCTACACCTTC
abundance: .
d_gene: .
j_gene: TRBJ1-2
v_gene: TRBV6-5

CDR3aa: CASSRTGWGYNSPLHF
CDR3nt: TGTGCCAGCAGCCGGACAGGTTGGGGCTATAATTCACCCCTCCACTTT
abundance: .
d_gene: TRBD1
j_gene: TRBJ1-6
v_gene: TRBV7-9

CDR3aa: CASSSQSLSAEAFF
CDR3nt: TGTGCCAGCAGCTCCCAATCATTATCCGCTGAAGCTTTCTTT
abundance: .
d_gene: .
j_gene: TRBJ1-1
v_gene: TRBV6-2/TRBV6-3

CDR3aa: CASSQGLGGYEQYF
CDR3nt: TGTGCCAGTAGTCAAGGACTCGGGGGCTACGAGCAGTACTTC
abundance: .
d_gene: .
j_gene: TRBJ2-7
v_gene: TRBV19

CDR3aa: CASSLRNTEAFF
CDR3nt: TGTGCCAGCAGTTTACGGAACACTGAAGCTTTCTTT
abundance: .
d_gene: .
j_gene: TRBJ1-1
v_gene: TRBV28

CDR3aa: CSVDTGEYEQYF
CDR3nt: TGCAGCGTTGACACAGGGGAATACGAGCAGTACTTC
abundance: .
d_gene: TRBD1
j_gene: TRBJ2-7
v_gene: TRBV29-1

CDR3aa: CAWSVPGLSGNTIYF
CDR3nt: TGTGCCTGGAGTGTACCTGGACTCTCTGGAAACACCATATATTTT
abundance: .
d_gene: .
j_gene: TRBJ1-3
v_gene: TRBV30

CDR3aa: CASNRDTGGGETQYF
CDR3nt: TGTGCCAGCAACCGGGACACCGGAGGAGGAGAGACCCAGTACTTC
abundance: .
d_gene: .
j_gene: TRBJ2-5
v_gene: TRBV6-6

CDR3aa: CATSDPGQGDYGYTF
CDR3nt: TGTGCCACCAGTGACCCCGGACAGGGAGACTATGGCTACACCTTC
abundance: .
d_gene: TRBD1
j_gene: TRBJ1-2
v_gene: TRBV24-1